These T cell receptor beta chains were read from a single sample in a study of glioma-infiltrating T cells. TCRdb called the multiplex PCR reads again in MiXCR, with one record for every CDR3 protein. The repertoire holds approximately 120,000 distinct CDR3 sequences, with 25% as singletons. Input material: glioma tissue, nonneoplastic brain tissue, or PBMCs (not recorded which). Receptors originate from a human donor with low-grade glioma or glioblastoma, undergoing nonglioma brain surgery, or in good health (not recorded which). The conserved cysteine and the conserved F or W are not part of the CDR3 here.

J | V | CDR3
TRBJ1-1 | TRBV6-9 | ASSHRVPVLINTEAF
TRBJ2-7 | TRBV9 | ASNLADNYEQY
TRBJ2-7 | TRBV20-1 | GAPGQGFDEQY
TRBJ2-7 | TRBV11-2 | ASSRDRAHEQY
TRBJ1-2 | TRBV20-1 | SARRDYGYT
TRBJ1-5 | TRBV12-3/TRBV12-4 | ASRQDRGRGESNQPQH
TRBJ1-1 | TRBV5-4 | ASSSWGGTEAF
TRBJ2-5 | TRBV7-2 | ASTTGGRETQY
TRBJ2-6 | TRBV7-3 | ASSEGSGASVLT
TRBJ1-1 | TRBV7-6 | ASSQSTGDTEAF
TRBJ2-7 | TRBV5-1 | ASSPFRGTTYEQY
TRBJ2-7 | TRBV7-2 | ASSLFGSGYEQY
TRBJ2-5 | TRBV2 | ASSIREETQY
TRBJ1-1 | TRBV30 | AWSANTVNTEAF
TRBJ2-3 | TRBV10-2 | ASSTSGTSGASTDTQY
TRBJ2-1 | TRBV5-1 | ASSLTSGRTNEQF
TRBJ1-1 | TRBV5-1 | ASSPRTGGATEAF
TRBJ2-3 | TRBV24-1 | ATSYREGDTQY
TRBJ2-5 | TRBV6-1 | ASSRNRDGKETQY
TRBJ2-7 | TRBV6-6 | ASSSHPGTGLHEQY
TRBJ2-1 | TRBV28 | ASSLYGYNEQF
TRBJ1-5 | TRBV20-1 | SAPTLGPANQPQH
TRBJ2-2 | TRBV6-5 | ASSYTRHTGELF
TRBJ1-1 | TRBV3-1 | ASSQDMLEAF
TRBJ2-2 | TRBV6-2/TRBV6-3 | ASSYRGNTGELF
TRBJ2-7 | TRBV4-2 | ASSQVTFENEQY
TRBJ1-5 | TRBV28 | ATFKDSPGQPQH
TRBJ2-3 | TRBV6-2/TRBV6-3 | ASSYSETLGTQY
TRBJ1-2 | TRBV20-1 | SARDRTGRDGYT
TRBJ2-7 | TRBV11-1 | ASSPQTGIEQY
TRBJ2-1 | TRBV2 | ASKSGRTGSYNEQF
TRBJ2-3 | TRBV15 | ATSRDHRVADTQY
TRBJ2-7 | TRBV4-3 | ASSQDRETLYEQY
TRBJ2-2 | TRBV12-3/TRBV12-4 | ASSLIGQGDRRDTGELF
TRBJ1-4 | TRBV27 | ASSARWRDVNEKLF
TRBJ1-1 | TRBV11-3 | AVQRGEINTEAF
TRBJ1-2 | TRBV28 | ASSPQYGYT
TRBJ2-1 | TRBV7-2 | ASSLVSGQGITSYNEQF
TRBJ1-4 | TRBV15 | ATSRERGTTNEKLF
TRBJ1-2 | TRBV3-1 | ASSQELGGGYT
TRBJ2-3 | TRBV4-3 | ASSPTGPTDTQY
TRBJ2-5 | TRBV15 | ATRLAGGEKGTQY
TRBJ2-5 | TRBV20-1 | SASSYQETQY
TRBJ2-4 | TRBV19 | ASSIWGFGENIQY
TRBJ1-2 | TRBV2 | ASSDNYGYT
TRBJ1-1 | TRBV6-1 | ASSRQGGYEAF
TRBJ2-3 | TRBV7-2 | ASSLMGAGDTQY
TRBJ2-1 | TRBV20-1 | SASGGGHNEQF
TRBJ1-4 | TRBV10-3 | AISDPVRANEKLF
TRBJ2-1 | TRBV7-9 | ASSPRTGGSEQF